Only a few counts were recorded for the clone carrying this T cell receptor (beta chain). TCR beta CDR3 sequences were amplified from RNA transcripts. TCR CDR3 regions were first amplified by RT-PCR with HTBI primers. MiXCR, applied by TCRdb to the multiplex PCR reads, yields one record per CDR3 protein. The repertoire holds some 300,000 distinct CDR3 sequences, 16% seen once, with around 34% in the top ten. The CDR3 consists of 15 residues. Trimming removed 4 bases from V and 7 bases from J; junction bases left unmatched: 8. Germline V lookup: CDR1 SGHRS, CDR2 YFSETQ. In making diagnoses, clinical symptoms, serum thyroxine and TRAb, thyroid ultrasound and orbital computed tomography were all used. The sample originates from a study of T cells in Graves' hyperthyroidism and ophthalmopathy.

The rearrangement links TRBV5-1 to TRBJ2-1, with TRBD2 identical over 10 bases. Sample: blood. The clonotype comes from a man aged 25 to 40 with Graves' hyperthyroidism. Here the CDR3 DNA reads TGCGCCAGCAGCCAGGGACTAGCGATTACAAATGAGCAGTTCTTC. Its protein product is CASSQGLAITNEQFF.